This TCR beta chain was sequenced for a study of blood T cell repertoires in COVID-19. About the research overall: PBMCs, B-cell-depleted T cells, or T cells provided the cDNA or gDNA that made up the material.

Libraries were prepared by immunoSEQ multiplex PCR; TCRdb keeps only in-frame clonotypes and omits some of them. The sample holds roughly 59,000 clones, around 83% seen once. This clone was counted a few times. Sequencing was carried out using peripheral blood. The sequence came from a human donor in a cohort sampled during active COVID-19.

The CDR3 loop reads CASTLNPDVLLYGYTF. CDR3 DNA: TGTGCCAGCACTCTAAACCCTGACGTACTACTCTATGGCTACACCTTC. The V call is TRBV2, the J call TRBJ1-2; D uncertain. CDR3 length equals 16 residues. Trimming stripped 7 bases from V and 4 bases from J, with 22 bases between. Germline V gene data show CDR1 as SNHLY and CDR2 as FYNNEI.